The 9 T cell receptor beta chains listed next were all sequenced from one sample in a study of blood T cell repertoires in COVID-19. Sequencing used immunoSEQ multiplex PCR; TCRdb keeps in-frame clones, though not all of them. The sample contains 300,000 to 350,000 clones, 80% to 90% of which appear only once. The source material was PBMCs or T cells enriched from blood (not recorded which). The receptors here all came from a woman aged 40-49 years with acute COVID-19.

The rearrangement uses TRBV6-5 and TRBJ1-5; TRBD1 is a possible D gene (5 bases). V was cut by 6 bases and J by 1 base, with 13 bases left in between. CDR1 and CDR2 from the germline V gene are MNHEY and SVGAGI. CDR3 length equals 15 residues. The CDR3 spells CASSPDRSSNQPQHF. As DNA, the CDR3 is TGTGCCAGCAGCCCCGACAGATCGAGCAATCAGCCCCAGCATTTT.

This rearrangement joins TRBV23-1 to TRBJ2-3; 8 bases are a match to TRBD1. TRBV23-1 belongs to the ORF category, with a function that is uncertain. V lost 4 bases and J lost 1; bases outside the gene matches: 10. This CDR3 has 17 amino acids. The CDR3 sequence is CASSRKHDRGGTDTQYF. CDR3 in DNA: TGCGCCAGCAGTCGCAAGCACGACAGGGGTGGCACAGATACGCAGTATTTT.

The rearrangement links TRBV6-2 or TRBV6-3 to TRBJ1-2, with D perhaps matching TRBD1 (5 bases). Looked up from germline, CDR1 is MNHEY and CDR2 is SVGEGT. The CDR3 runs to 15 residues. The ends were cut back, 2 bases at V and 2 bases at J, with 12 bases in the middle. The CDR3 reads CASSYTETENYGYTF. CDR3 bases: TGTGCCAGCAGTTACACTGAGACAGAAAACTATGGCTACACCTTC.

The gene calls are TRBV6-2 or TRBV6-3 and TRBJ2-6; D might be TRBD1 (6 bases). V lost 5 bases and J lost 1, with 9 bases in between. The CDR3 contains 15 residues. The V gene's germline CDR1 is MNHEY and CDR2 SVGEGT. The CDR3 DNA reads TGTGCCAGCAGTCACACAGGGTCTGGGGCCAACGTCCTGACTTTC. Protein sequence: CASSHTGSGANVLTF.

This clone was observed a few times. This chain uses TRBV19 with TRBJ1-6; D is unresolved. Between the trimmed V and J ends, which lost 3 bases and 7 bases, there was a span of 13 bases. Germline V CDR1 and CDR2: LNHDA, SQIVND (reference sequence). This CDR3 region has 15 residues. The CDR3 reads CASSIAQDSNSPLHF. The DNA for the CDR3 is TGTGCCAGTAGTATTGCTCAAGACTCCAATTCACCCCTCCACTTT.

This clone was counted once. The V call is TRBV28, the J call TRBJ1-4, with TRBD1 as a possible D gene (5 bases). The CDR3 contains 18 residues. V lost 6 bases to trimming and J lost 2 bases, with 22 bases between them. The V gene's germline CDR1 is MDHEN and CDR2 SYDVKM. The CDR3 reads CASSPYWGEIGTNEKLFF. The CDR3 bases are TGTGCCAGCAGCCCCTATTGGGGGGAGATTGGGACTAATGAAAAACTGTTTTTT.

Comments on this clone: Different DNA sequences within this sample yield the same CDR3. The chain carries TRBV2 and TRBJ2-7, with D perhaps TRBD2 (5 bases). The germline CDR1 and CDR2 sequences are SNHLY and FYNNEI. The CDR3 is 12 amino acids. V gave up 7 bases and J gave up 0 bases, with 7 bases separating them. The CDR3 sequence is CASTAGSYEQYF. Written as DNA, the CDR3 is TGTGCCAGCACCGCGGGCTCCTACGAGCAGTACTTC.

The chain couples TRBV11-1 to TRBJ2-5; the match to TRBD2 covers 7 bases. The V and J ends lost 0 bases and 2 bases, in that order; junction bases with no gene match: 6. Looked up from germline, CDR1 is SGHAT and CDR2 is FQDESV (reference sequence). CDR3 length: 16 residues. CDR3 DNA sequence: TGTGCCAGCAGCTTAGCAGCGCCTAGCGGACAAGAGACCCAGTACTTC. This sequence encodes CASSLAAPSGQETQYF.

The count of this clone is one. V is TRBV19 and J is TRBJ2-1; TRBD2 matches 7 bases. CDR1 and CDR2 (germline): LNHDA, SQIVND (reference sequence). CDR3 length: 16 amino acids. V shed 1 base and J 6 bases; nucleotides not matched to a gene: 9. CDR3 sequence reads: CASSIVRLALPNEQFF. Written as DNA, the CDR3 is TGTGCCAGTAGTATAGTCCGACTAGCCCTCCCCAATGAGCAGTTCTTC.